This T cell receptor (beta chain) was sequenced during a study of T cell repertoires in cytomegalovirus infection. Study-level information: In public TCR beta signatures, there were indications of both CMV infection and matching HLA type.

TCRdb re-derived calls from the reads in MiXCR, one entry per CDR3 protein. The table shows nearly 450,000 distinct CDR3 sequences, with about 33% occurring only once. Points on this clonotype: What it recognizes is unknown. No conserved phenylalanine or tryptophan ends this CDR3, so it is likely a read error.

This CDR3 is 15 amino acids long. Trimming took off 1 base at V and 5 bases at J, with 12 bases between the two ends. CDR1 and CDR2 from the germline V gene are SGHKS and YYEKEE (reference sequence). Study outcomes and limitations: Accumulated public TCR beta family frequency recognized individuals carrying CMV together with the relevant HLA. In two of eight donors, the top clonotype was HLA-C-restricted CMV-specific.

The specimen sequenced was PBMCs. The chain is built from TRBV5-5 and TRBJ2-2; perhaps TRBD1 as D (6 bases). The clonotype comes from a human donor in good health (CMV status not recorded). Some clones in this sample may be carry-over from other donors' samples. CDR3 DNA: TGTGCCAGCAGCTTGTTTCCAGGGGTAACCGGGGAGCTGTTTTTG. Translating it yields CASSLFPGVTGELFL.